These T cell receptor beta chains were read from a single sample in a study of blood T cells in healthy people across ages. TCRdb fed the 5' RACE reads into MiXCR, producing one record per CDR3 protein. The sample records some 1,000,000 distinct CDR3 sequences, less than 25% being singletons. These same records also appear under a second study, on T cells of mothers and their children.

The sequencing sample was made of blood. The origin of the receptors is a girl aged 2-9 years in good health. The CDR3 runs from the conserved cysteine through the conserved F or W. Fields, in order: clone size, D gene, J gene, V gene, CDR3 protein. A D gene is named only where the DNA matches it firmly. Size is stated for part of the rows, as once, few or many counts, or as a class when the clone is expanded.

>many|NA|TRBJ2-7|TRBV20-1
CSARGGPYEQYF
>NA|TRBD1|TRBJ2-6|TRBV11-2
CASSLTGSPGANVLTF
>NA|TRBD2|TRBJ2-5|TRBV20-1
CSARQPGLALLSGTQYF
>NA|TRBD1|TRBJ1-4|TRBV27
CASRDRGSAKLFF
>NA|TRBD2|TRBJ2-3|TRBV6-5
CASSYGRLAGGPDTQYF
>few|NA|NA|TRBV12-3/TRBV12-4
CASSSLASEQFF
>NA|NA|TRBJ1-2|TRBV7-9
CASSELGRSYGYTF
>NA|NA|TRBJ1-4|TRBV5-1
CASSLAGARGEEKLFF
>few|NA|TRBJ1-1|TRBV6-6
CASSARQLTDTEAFF
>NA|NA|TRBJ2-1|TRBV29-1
CSVEGNSEQFF
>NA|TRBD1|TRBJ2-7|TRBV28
CANSPTGGYEQYF
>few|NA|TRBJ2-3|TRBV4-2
CASSQEAGMGTQYF
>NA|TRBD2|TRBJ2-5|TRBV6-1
CASLAGPGGTQYF